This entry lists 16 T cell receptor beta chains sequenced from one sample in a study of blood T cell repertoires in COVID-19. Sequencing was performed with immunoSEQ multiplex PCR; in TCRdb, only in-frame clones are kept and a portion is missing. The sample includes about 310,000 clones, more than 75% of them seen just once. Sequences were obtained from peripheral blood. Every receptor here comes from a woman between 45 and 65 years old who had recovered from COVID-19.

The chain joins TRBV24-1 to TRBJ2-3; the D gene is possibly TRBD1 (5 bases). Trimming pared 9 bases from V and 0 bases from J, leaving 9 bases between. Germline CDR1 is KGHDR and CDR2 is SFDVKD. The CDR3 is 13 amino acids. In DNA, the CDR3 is TGTGCCACCGGGGCAGACAGCACAGATACGCAGTATTTT. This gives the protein CATGADSTDTQYF.

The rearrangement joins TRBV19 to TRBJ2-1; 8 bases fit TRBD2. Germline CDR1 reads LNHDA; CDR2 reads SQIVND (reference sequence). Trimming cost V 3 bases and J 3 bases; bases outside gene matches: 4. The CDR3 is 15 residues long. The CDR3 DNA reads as TGTGCCAGTAGTATCAGAGCGGGAGACTACAATGAGCAGTTCTTC. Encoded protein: CASSIRAGDYNEQFF. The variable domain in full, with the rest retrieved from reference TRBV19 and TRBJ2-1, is DGGITQSPKYLFRKEGQNVTLSCEQNLNHDAMYWYRQDPGQGLRLIYYSQIVNDFQKGDIAEGYSVSREKKESFPLTVTSAQKNPTAFYLCASSIRAGDYNEQFFGPGTRLTVL.

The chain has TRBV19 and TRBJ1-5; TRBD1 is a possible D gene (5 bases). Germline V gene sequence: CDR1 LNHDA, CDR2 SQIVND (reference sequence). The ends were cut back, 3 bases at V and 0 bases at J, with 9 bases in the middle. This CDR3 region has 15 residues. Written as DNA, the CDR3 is TGTGCCAGTAGTATTACAGGTTATAGCAATCAGCCCCAGCATTTT. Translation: CASSITGYSNQPQHF. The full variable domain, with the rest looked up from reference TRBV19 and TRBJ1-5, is DGGITQSPKYLFRKEGQNVTLSCEQNLNHDAMYWYRQDPGQGLRLIYYSQIVNDFQKGDIAEGYSVSREKKESFPLTVTSAQKNPTAFYLCASSITGYSNQPQHFGDGTRLSIL.

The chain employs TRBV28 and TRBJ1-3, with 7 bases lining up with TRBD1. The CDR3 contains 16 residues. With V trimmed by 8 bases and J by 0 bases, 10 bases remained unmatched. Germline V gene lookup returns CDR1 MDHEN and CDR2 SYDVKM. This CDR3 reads CASLTTGEGSGNTIYF. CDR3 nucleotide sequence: TGTGCCAGCCTTACCACAGGGGAAGGCTCTGGAAACACCATATATTTT.

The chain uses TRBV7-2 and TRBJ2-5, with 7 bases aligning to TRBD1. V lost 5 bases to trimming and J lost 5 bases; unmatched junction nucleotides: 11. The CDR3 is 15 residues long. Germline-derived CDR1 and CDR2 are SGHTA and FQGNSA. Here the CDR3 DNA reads TGTGCCAGCAGCCCTAACCCAGGGGGTGGTGAGACCCAGTACTTC. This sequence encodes CASSPNPGGGETQYF.

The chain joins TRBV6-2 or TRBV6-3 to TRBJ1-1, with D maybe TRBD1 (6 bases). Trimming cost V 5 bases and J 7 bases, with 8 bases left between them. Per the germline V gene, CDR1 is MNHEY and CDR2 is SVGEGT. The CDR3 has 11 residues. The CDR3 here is CASSRGGEAFF. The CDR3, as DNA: TGTGCCAGCAGTCGAGGGGGTGAAGCTTTCTTT.

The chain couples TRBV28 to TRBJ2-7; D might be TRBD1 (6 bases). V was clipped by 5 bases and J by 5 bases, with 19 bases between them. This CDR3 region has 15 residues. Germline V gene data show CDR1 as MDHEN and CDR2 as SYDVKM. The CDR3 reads CASSPPGQIHDEQYF. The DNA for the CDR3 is TGTGCCAGCAGTCCACCCGGACAGATACATGACGAGCAGTACTTC.

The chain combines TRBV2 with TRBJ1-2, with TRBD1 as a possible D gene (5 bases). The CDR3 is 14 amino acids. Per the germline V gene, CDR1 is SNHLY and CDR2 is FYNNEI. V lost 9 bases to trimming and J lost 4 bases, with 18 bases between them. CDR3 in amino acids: CASKGAGTSYGYTF. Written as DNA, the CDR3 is TGTGCCAGTAAGGGCGCCGGGACTTCCTATGGCTACACCTTC.

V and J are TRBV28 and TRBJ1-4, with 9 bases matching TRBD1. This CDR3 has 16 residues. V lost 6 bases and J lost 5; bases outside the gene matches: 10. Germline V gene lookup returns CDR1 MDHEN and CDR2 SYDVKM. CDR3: CASRERTGTGNEKLFF. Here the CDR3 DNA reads TGTGCCAGCAGGGAAAGAACCGGGACAGGGAATGAAAAACTGTTTTTT.

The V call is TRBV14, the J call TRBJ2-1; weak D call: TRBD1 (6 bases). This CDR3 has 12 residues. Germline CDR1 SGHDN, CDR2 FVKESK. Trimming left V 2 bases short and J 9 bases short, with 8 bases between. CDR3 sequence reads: CASSQQGLEQFF. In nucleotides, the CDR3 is TGTGCCAGCAGCCAACAGGGGCTTGAGCAGTTCTTC.

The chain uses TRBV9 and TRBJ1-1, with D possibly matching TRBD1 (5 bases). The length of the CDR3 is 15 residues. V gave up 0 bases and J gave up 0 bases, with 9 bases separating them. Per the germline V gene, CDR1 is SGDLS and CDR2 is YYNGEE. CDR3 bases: TGTGCCAGCAGCGTAGAACCACAGGTGAACACTGAAGCTTTCTTT. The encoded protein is CASSVEPQVNTEAFF.

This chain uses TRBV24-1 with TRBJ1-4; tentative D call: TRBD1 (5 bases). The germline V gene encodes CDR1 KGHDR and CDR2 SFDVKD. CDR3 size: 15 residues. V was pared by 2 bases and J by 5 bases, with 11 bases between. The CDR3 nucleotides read TGTGCCACCAGTGATTCTGGACACCTAAATGAAAAACTGTTTTTT. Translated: CATSDSGHLNEKLFF.

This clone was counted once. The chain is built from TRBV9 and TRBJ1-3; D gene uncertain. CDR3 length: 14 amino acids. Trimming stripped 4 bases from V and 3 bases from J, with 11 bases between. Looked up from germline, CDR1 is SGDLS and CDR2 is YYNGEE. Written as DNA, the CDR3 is TGTGCCAGCAGCCCCGCAGGTATTGGAAACACCATATATTTT. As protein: CASSPAGIGNTIYF.

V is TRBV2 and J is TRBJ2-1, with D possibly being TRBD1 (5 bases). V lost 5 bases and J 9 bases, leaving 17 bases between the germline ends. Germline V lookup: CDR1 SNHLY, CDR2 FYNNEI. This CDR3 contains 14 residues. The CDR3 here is CASSKVKGRGEQFF. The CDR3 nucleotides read TGTGCCAGCAGTAAGGTGAAGGGAAGGGGTGAGCAGTTCTTC.

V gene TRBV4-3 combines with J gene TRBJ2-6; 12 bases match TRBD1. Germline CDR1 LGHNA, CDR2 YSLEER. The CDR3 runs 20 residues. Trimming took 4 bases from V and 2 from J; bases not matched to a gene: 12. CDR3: CASSPPGTGGIRAGANVLTF. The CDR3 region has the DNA TGCGCCAGCAGCCCCCCCGGGACAGGGGGCATCCGTGCTGGGGCCAACGTCCTGACTTTC.

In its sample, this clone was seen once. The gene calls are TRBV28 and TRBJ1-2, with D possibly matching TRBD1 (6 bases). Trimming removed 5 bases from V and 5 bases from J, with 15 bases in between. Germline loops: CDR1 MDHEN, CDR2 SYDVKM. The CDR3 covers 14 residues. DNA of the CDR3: TGTGCCAGCAGTCTACCCGGGACACCTTATGGCTACACCTTC. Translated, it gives CASSLPGTPYGYTF.